A single sample is the source of the 9 T cell receptor beta chains below, sequenced in a study of T cell repertoires in cytomegalovirus infection. TCRdb re-called the reads through MiXCR, storing one row per CDR3 protein. The table lists under 300,000 distinct CDR3 sequences, about 15% of them singletons. The sample taken for sequencing was CD8+ T cells from PBMCs. The receptors shown here come from a human donor in good health (CMV status not recorded). Some clones in this sample may be carry-over from other donors' samples.

This clonotype was recorded at least ten times. V usage is TRBV6-4 and J usage is TRBJ1-2; the D gene is possibly TRBD1 (5 bases). The CDR3 is made up of 14 amino acids. The V end was cut by 0 bases, the J end by 8 bases, with 13 bases between. CDR1 and CDR2 from the germline V gene are MRHNA and SNTAGT. The CDR3 DNA sequence: TGTGCCAGCAGTGACTCGGAAGGGGCGCAGGGCTACACCTTC. Its translation: CASSDSEGAQGYTF.

This clonotype was observed a handful of times. The chain carries TRBV29-1 and TRBJ2-3, with D perhaps TRBD1 (5 bases). Trimming pared 0 bases from V and 2 bases from J, leaving 12 bases between. Germline V gives CDR1 SQVTM, CDR2 ANQGSEA. The CDR3 totals 15 residues. The CDR3 nucleotides are TGCAGCGTTGAAGAGGAGACAGTTTACACAGATACGCAGTATTTT. This sequence encodes CSVEEETVYTDTQYF.

This clonotype was observed a few times. The chain uses TRBV2 and TRBJ2-2; weak D call: TRBD1 (6 bases). The germline V gene encodes CDR1 SNHLY and CDR2 FYNNEI. The CDR3 is 12 amino acids. V was pared by 6 bases and J by 6 bases, with 8 bases between. The CDR3: CASRGAPGELFF. CDR3 DNA sequence: TGTGCCAGCAGGGGGGCCCCCGGGGAGCTGTTTTTT.

This clonotype was counted a few times. The chain employs TRBV2 and TRBJ2-7, with 8 bases fitting TRBD2. The CDR3 is 14 amino acids. Unmatched junction bases numbered 0, after V lost 2 bases and J lost 0 bases. Germline CDR1 is SNHLY and CDR2 is FYNNEI. CDR3 nucleotides: TGTGCCAGCAGTGAAACTAGCGGCTCCTACGAGCAGTACTTC. Translated, it gives CASSETSGSYEQYF.

This clonotype was seen a few times. V and J are TRBV29-1 and TRBJ2-1; D may be TRBD1 (6 bases). The V end lost 4 bases, the J end lost 3 bases, and 16 bases lay between the germline ends. The CDR3 has 15 residues. The germline CDR1 and CDR2 sequences are SQVTM and ANQGSEA. The CDR3 protein is CSVGLRDTYYNEQFF. For the CDR3, the DNA is TGCAGCGTTGGTCTCCGGGACACTTACTACAATGAGCAGTTCTTC.

This clonotype has ten or more counts. This chain connects TRBV6-5 to TRBJ2-1; possible D gene TRBD2, 6 bases. CDR3 length: 13 residues. Trimming cost V 10 bases and J 7 bases, with 17 bases left between them. The germline CDR1 and CDR2 sequences are MNHEY and SVGAGI. The CDR3 DNA reads TGTGCCACCGCGGGGCCTTTGGCGAATGAGCAGTTCTTC. As protein: CATAGPLANEQFF.

This chain uses TRBV11-2 with TRBJ2-7; D gene ambiguous. Germline loops: CDR1 SGHAT, CDR2 FQNNGV. The CDR3 extends over 16 amino acids. The germline V and J ends were trimmed by 1 base and 5 bases, with 18 bases remaining between them. The DNA for the CDR3 is TGTGCCAGCAGCTTAGCGCGTGGGATTCTCCCGAACGAGCAGTACTTC. Amino acids: CASSLARGILPNEQYF.

This clonotype has more than one count but fewer than ten. The chain links TRBV12-3 or TRBV12-4 to TRBJ2-5; 13 bases align to TRBD2. The CDR3 runs to 16 residues. V was clipped by 5 bases and J by 1 base; unmatched bases: 4. The CDR3 nucleotides are TGTGCCAGCAGTCCCAGACTAGCGGGGGGCCAAGAGACCCAGTACTTC. Translation gives CASSPRLAGGQETQYF.

This chain connects TRBV2 to TRBJ2-5; D ambiguous. The CDR3 is 14 amino acids. In germline, CDR1 is SNHLY, CDR2 FYNNEI. Trimming removed 6 bases at V and 3 bases at J, with 14 bases between. CDR3 nucleotides: TGTGCCAGCAGCGAACTATCATGGGAAGAGACCCAGTACTTC. Protein sequence: CASSELSWEETQYF.